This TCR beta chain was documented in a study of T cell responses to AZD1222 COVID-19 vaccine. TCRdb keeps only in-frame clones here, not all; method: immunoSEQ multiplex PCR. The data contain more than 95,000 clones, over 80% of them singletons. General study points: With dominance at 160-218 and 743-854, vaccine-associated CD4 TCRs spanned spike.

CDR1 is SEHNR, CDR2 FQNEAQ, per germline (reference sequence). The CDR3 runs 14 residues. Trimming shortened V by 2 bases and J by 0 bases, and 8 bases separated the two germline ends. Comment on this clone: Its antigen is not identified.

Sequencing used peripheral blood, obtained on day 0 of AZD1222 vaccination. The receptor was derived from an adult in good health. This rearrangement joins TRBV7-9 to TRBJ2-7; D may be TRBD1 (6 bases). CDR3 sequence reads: CASSLRTDSYEQYF. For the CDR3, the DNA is TGTGCCAGCAGCTTAAGGACAGACTCCTACGAGCAGTACTTC.